This TCR beta chain was sequenced during a study of CD8+CD57+ T cells in acquired aplastic anemia (dated 2018 in TCRdb). Regarding the study in general: On average, sorted CD4+ and CD8+ cells yielded 3 to 4 ug of extracted DNA, with a range of roughly 0.18 to 30 ug. An average of approximately 10 million reads for CD4+ cells and approximately 11 million reads for CD8+ cells was obtained from healthy donor samples.

Profiling of TCR beta VDJ combinations and CDR3 sequences used genomic DNA as the template. TCR repertoire sequencing was run on an Illumina HiSeq 2000. As for the authors' bioinformatics: TRBV/TRBJ rearrangement plots, CDR3 size and DJ length profiles, and Simpson's diversity index were used to evaluate the repertoires. Whichever DNA sequence was most abundant in the deep sequencing data was defined as the immunodominant clone. CDR3 amino acid sequences were screened for sharing across subjects and compared with published repertoires and the VDJdb database. TCRdb cleaned the public reads at Q25 with fastp, built clones with MiXCR and kept in-frame beta chains. Rows with one shared CDR3 protein collapse into an entry with the most common genes and DNA. TCRdb assigned the V and J calls; the authors' analysis was not used. The sample contains some 150,000 distinct CDR3 sequences, approximately 41% of them found a single time. 6.5% to 10% of the sample is in the top ten clones.

What the research found in general, with its limitations: Around 27 CD8+ CDR3 sequences were shared between patients and controls but appeared highly expressed in patients and within their immunodominant clones. Patients and healthy controls showed no significant difference in CD8+ Simpson's diversity (P=0.060).

The germline V gene provides CDR1 SGHDN and CDR2 FVKESK. Taken from cysteine to phenylalanine, the CDR3 has 16 residues. Only CDR3 DNA remains: 48 bases, in frame from the first base. In this study, sorted CD4+ and CD8+ T cells from the blood of healthy subjects and of severe aplastic anemia patients had their TCR repertoires deep-sequenced. Ficoll-Paque density gradient centrifugation was used to isolate peripheral blood mononuclear cells. Before DNA was extracted, CD4+ and CD8+ T cells were sorted using either FACS or magnetic beads. On this clonotype: Its antigen target is currently unknown. A much larger clone is a single base away; this may be a read error.

The sequence was collected from a human donor in good health, serving as a control. Sequencing was done on a sample of sorted CD4+, CD8+, or CD8+CD57+ T cells (not recorded which) from PBMCs. Recombination joined TRBV14 with TRBJ1-4, with a weak D call of TRBD1 (6 bases match). Here is the DNA: TGCGCCAGCAGCTCGTCCCCTACAGGGATCGTTGAAAAACTGTTTTTT. Translated, it reads CASSSSPTGIVEKLFF.